The next 25 T cell receptor beta chains were all read from a single sample in a study of control samples from healthy donors and cancer patients. Generated by immunoSEQ multiplex PCR, the TCRdb table keeps only in-frame clones and is missing some. Counted here are 100,000 to 150,000 clones, 92% occurring once; the ten biggest clones make up just under 0.6%. The sequencing sample was made of PBMCs. The source is an elderly man with head and neck cancer.

This chain uses TRBV28 with TRBJ1-5; tentatively, D is TRBD1 (5 bases). Trimming took off 6 bases at V and 2 bases at J, with 17 bases between the two ends. In germline, CDR1 is MDHEN, CDR2 SYDVKM. The CDR3 length is 16 residues. The CDR3 DNA reads as TGTGCCAGCAGACCTCGCATGGGGGTCGGCAATCAGCCCCAGCATTTT. This gives the protein CASRPRMGVGNQPQHF.

This clone was seen only once. This chain uses TRBV14 with TRBJ2-1; 10 positions agree with TRBD2. The CDR3 totals 17 residues. Germline V gene data show CDR1 as SGHDN and CDR2 as FVKESK. Trimming cost V 3 bases and J 4 bases; bases outside gene matches: 9. CDR3 protein: CASSQPPLLAGYNEQFF. DNA for the CDR3: TGTGCCAGCAGCCAGCCGCCCCTACTAGCGGGGTACAATGAGCAGTTCTTC.

The V gene is TRBV27, the J gene TRBJ2-6; D might be TRBD1 (6 bases). There are 15 residues in the CDR3. Germline CDR1 reads MNHEY; CDR2 reads SMNVEV (reference sequence). V lost 2 bases to trimming and J lost 1 base, with 6 bases between them. The CDR3 DNA follows: TGTGCCAGCAGTTTAACAGGGTCTGGGGCCAACGTCCTGACTTTC. Encoded protein: CASSLTGSGANVLTF.

The rearrangement joins TRBV19 to TRBJ1-2; TRBD1 agrees at 9 bases. Germline V gene data show CDR1 as LNHDA and CDR2 as SQIVND (reference sequence). CDR3 length: 13 amino acids. V shed 4 bases, J shed 6 bases, and the junction held 3 bases outside the gene matches. In nucleotides, the CDR3 is TGTGCCAGTAGTAAGGACAGGGGCGATGGCTACACCTTC. It yields the protein CASSKDRGDGYTF. Full variable domain (remainder filled in from reference TRBV19 and TRBJ1-2): DGGITQSPKYLFRKEGQNVTLSCEQNLNHDAMYWYRQDPGQGLRLIYYSQIVNDFQKGDIAEGYSVSREKKESFPLTVTSAQKNPTAFYLCASSKDRGDGYTFGSGTRLTVV.

The V gene is TRBV9, the J gene TRBJ2-5; 11 bases are a match to TRBD2. The germline gives CDR1 SGDLS, CDR2 YYNGEE. The CDR3 has 15 amino acids. The ends lost 6 bases at V and 5 bases at J; junction bases unmatched: 9. This CDR3 is CASTLLAGAYETQYF. In DNA, the CDR3 is TGTGCCAGCACCCTACTAGCGGGAGCTTATGAGACCCAGTACTTC.

The chain recombines TRBV5-6 with TRBJ2-7; TRBD1 might be the D (6 bases). The CDR3 covers 15 residues. Germline CDR1 reads SGHDT; CDR2 reads YYEEEE. The V end lost 3 bases, the J end lost 5 bases, and 18 bases lay between the germline ends. Here the CDR3 reads CASSSGQTRGNEQYF. The CDR3 DNA follows: TGTGCCAGCAGCTCCGGACAGACCCGGGGCAACGAGCAGTACTTC.

This chain connects TRBV5-1 to TRBJ2-7; D remains unclear. V was pared by 0 bases and J by 1 base, with 5 bases between. The CDR3 is 13 amino acids. Germline loops: CDR1 SGHRS, CDR2 YFSETQ. CDR3 protein: CASSLAQSYEQYF. CDR3 nucleotides: TGCGCCAGCAGCTTGGCCCAATCCTACGAGCAGTACTTC.

The chain uses TRBV3-1 (or the pseudogene TRBV3-2) and TRBJ2-5, with D possibly TRBD1 on 6 matching bases. Trimming removed 1 base at V and 5 bases at J, with 14 bases between. Germline V lookup: CDR1 LGHDT, CDR2 YNNKEL (reference sequence). The CDR3 is 15 amino acids. The CDR3 region is CASSQARTVGETQYF. The CDR3, as DNA: TGTGCCAGCAGCCAAGCGAGGACAGTGGGGGAGACCCAGTACTTC.

The CDR3 DNA follows: TGTGCCATCAGTGGGACTAGCCCCTCTTTCACAGATACGCAGTATTTT. It codes for CAISGTSPSFTDTQYF. This chain connects TRBV10-3 to TRBJ2-3; 8 nucleotides line up with TRBD2. The length of the CDR3 is 16 residues. The germline CDR1 and CDR2 sequences are ENHRY and SYGVKD. Losses at the gene ends were 4 bases for V and 2 bases for J; bases not matched to a gene: 8.

The chain has TRBV7-9 and TRBJ1-6; D gene uncertain. There are 14 residues in the CDR3. V dropped 3 bases and J dropped 9 bases, with 12 bases sitting between them. Germline CDR1 is SEHNR and CDR2 is FQNEAQ (reference sequence). CDR3 sequence: CASSLRRAGSPLHF. Written as DNA, the CDR3 is TGTGCCAGCAGCTTGCGGAGGGCGGGTTCACCCCTCCACTTT.

The chain uses TRBV19 and TRBJ1-2, with a weak D call TRBD1 (5 bases). The CDR3 is 13 amino acids. The V and J ends lost 6 bases and 4 bases respectively, with 12 bases between them. The germline V gene has CDR1 LNHDA and CDR2 SQIVND (reference sequence). The CDR3 here is CASRDIGIYGYTF. CDR3 nucleotides: TGTGCCAGTAGGGACATAGGGATCTATGGCTACACCTTC. Based on the CDR3 plus reference TRBV19 and TRBJ1-2, the full variable domain is DGGITQSPKYLFRKEGQNVTLSCEQNLNHDAMYWYRQDPGQGLRLIYYSQIVNDFQKGDIAEGYSVSREKKESFPLTVTSAQKNPTAFYLCASRDIGIYGYTFGSGTRLTVV.

This clone occurred once. V and J are TRBV5-1 and TRBJ1-4; no reliable D call. This CDR3 spans 15 amino acids. Between the trimmed V and J ends, which lost 4 bases and 2 bases, there was a span of 12 bases. Germline lookup yields CDR1 SGHRS and CDR2 YFSETQ. In nucleotides, the CDR3 is TGCGCCAGCAGCCCGATGGGGAACACTAATGAAAAACTGTTTTTT. Protein: CASSPMGNTNEKLFF.

The chain uses TRBV21-1 and TRBJ1-2. TRBV21-1 is noted as a pseudogene. The CDR3 loop spans 11 amino acids. Here the CDR3 DNA reads TGTGCCAGCAGCGTTGTCTGTGGCTACACCTTC. As protein: CASSVVCGYTF.

This clone was detected only once. The genes are TRBV4-1 and TRBJ1-6; 7 positions match TRBD1. The V segment lost 4 bases and the J segment 7 bases; nucleotides outside the gene matches: 4. Germline V gene lookup returns CDR1 MGHRA and CDR2 YSYEKL. The CDR3 is 14 residues long. The CDR3 reads CASSLGQRNSPLHF. For the CDR3, the DNA is TGCGCCAGCAGCCTGGGACAGAGGAATTCACCCCTCCACTTT.

The chain is built from TRBV25-1 and TRBJ2-7, with 11 bases fitting TRBD1. The V gene end was trimmed by 6 bases and the J gene end by 3 bases; junction bases not matched to a gene: 4. The CDR3 runs 14 residues. Per the germline V gene, CDR1 is MGHDK and CDR2 is SYGVNS. CDR3 sequence reads: CASRGTGGLYEQYF. The CDR3 bases are TGTGCCAGCAGAGGGACAGGGGGACTCTACGAGCAGTACTTC.

This clone was detected once. The rearrangement links TRBV30 to TRBJ1-4; the D gene is possibly TRBD1 (5 bases). The germline V and J ends were trimmed by 2 bases and 13 bases, with 14 bases remaining between them. The CDR3 runs to 12 residues. Germline V gene data show CDR1 as GTSNPN and CDR2 as SVGIG (reference sequence). The CDR3 DNA reads as TGTGCCTGGAGTCCGCTCCCGGGGACACTGTTTTTT. It codes for CAWSPLPGTLFF.

The chain recombines TRBV5-4 with TRBJ2-5, with no clear D. The germline V and J ends were trimmed by 1 base and 5 bases, with 9 bases remaining between them. The CDR3 sequence is 13 residues long. The germline CDR1 and CDR2 sequences are SGHNT and YYREEE (reference sequence). Here the CDR3 DNA reads TGTGCCAGCAGCTTGATCAGATCGGAGACCCAGTACTTC. Protein product: CASSLIRSETQYF. The variable domain in full, with the rest retrieved from reference TRBV5-4 and TRBJ2-5, is ETGVTQSPTHLIKTRGQQVTLRCSSQSGHNTVSWYQQALGQGPQFIFQYYREEENGRGNFPPRFSGLQFPNYSSELNVNALELDDSALYLCASSLIRSETQYFGPGTRLLVL.

The chain employs TRBV10-2 and TRBJ1-1; 10 bases fit TRBD1. The junction had 5 bases not matched to a gene; V was cut back by 5 bases and J by 5 bases. CDR1 and CDR2 (germline): WSHSY, SAAADI. The CDR3 sequence is 14 residues long. The CDR3 is CASSLTGGRTEAFF. The CDR3 DNA reads as TGCGCCAGCAGTTTGACAGGGGGCAGGACTGAAGCTTTCTTT.

The rearrangement joins TRBV11-2 to TRBJ2-7, with TRBD1 matching 11 bases. This CDR3 has 15 residues. CDR1 is SGHAT, CDR2 FQNNGV, per germline. The V and J ends lost 2 bases and 5 bases, in that order; junction bases with no gene match: 5. The CDR3 nucleotides read TGTGCCAGCAGCTTAACCGGACAGGGGGCGGACGAGCAGTACTTC. Residues: CASSLTGQGADEQYF.

The V and J genes are TRBV5-1 and TRBJ2-3; either TRBD1 or TRBD2 may fit D (5 bases each). Trimming shortened V by 0 bases and J by 0 bases, and 8 bases separated the two germline ends. The CDR3 is 15 residues long. Germline lookup yields CDR1 SGHRS and CDR2 YFSETQ. Written as DNA, the CDR3 is TGCGCCAGCAGCTTGGCGGGGCGTAGCACAGATACGCAGTATTTT. Its translation: CASSLAGRSTDTQYF.

The chain uses TRBV6-2 or TRBV6-3 and TRBJ1-2, with D perhaps TRBD1 (6 bases). Germline CDR1 MNHEY, CDR2 SVGEGT. V was clipped by 6 bases and J by 4 bases, with 12 bases between them. The CDR3 covers 13 residues. CDR3 in DNA: TGTGCCAGCAGCCGTACAGGGAGCTATGGCTACACCTTC. Its protein product is CASSRTGSYGYTF.

This clone was recorded only once. V gene TRBV27 combines with J gene TRBJ1-2, with a weak D call TRBD1 (6 bases). The CDR3 sequence is 12 residues long. Germline CDR1 is MNHEY and CDR2 is SMNVEV (reference sequence). Trimming left V 6 bases short and J 8 bases short, with 13 bases between. The CDR3 reads CASSPAGGGYTF. The CDR3 DNA reads TGTGCCAGCAGCCCGGCGGGGGGCGGCTACACCTTC.

This clone was picked up a small number of times. The chain is built from TRBV18 and TRBJ1-1, with D possibly TRBD1 on 6 matching bases. The CDR3 sequence is 15 residues long. Germline V gives CDR1 KGHSH, CDR2 LQKENI. Between the trimmed V and J ends, which lost 2 bases and 7 bases, there was a span of 17 bases. CDR3 protein: CASSPGSWGAGEAFF. CDR3 DNA: TGTGCCAGCTCACCAGGATCGTGGGGGGCTGGTGAAGCTTTCTTT.

The chain uses TRBV10-3 and TRBJ2-7, with TRBD2 identical over 8 bases. After removal of 6 bases from V and 4 bases from J, the junction contained 20 bases not matched to a gene. The CDR3 consists of 18 residues. The germline CDR1 and CDR2 sequences are ENHRY and SYGVKD. CDR3 in amino acids: CAISGGAEAGGNTYEQYF. CDR3 nucleotides: TGTGCCATCAGCGGAGGGGCCGAGGCGGGAGGAAATACTTACGAGCAGTACTTC.

This sequence joins TRBV6-6 and TRBJ1-5; no reliable D call. Germline V gene data show CDR1 as MNHNY and CDR2 as SVGAGI (reference sequence). Deletions cut 7 bases from V and 0 bases from J, with 4 bases between. This CDR3 comprises 12 residues. In nucleotides, the CDR3 is TGTGCCAGCAATAATAGCAATCAGCCCCAGCATTTT. Translation: CASNNSNQPQHF.